These 30 T cell receptor beta chains were all obtained from the same sample, sequenced in a study of cytomegalovirus exposure and HLA in healthy donors. 13 Jbeta primers and 60 Vbeta primers were used for the PCR. Clones were read by immunoSEQ multiplex PCR, and TCRdb kept only the in-frame ones, dropping some. The sample comprises 95,000 to 150,000 clones, approximately 80% of which are singletons, and 1.5% to 2% rests with the top ten. The sample taken for sequencing was PBMCs. The receptor set was obtained from a man in his forties in good health and CMV-seronegative.

The CDR3 protein is CASSQDTRTSGTDTQYF. The CDR3 nucleotides read TGCGCCAGCAGCCAAGATACCAGGACTAGCGGCACAGATACGCAGTATTTT. V gene TRBV4-3 combines with J gene TRBJ2-3, with 9 bases fitting TRBD2. The germline V gene has CDR1 LGHNA and CDR2 YSLEER. V lost 0 bases to trimming and J lost 1 base; unmatched junction nucleotides: 5. This CDR3 spans 17 amino acids.

The rearrangement joins TRBV9 to TRBJ2-7, with D maybe TRBD1 (5 bases). The V end was cut by 0 bases, the J end by 0 bases, with 7 bases between. Germline loops: CDR1 SGDLS, CDR2 YYNGEE. This CDR3 is 14 amino acids long. The CDR3 nucleotides read TGTGCCAGCAGCGTAGTACAGGACTCCTACGAGCAGTACTTC. It translates to CASSVVQDSYEQYF.

The chain couples TRBV28 to TRBJ1-5; maybe TRBD1 (5 bases). Looked up from germline, CDR1 is MDHEN and CDR2 is SYDVKM. Trimming took off 7 bases at V and 4 bases at J, with 20 bases between the two ends. This CDR3 is built from 16 residues. CDR3 residues: CASTGVRRGGNQPQHF. The CDR3 bases are TGTGCCAGCACCGGAGTGAGGAGGGGCGGGAATCAGCCCCAGCATTTT.

The rearrangement joins TRBV7-2 to TRBJ1-2; 10 bases line up with TRBD1. Germline CDR1 reads SGHTA; CDR2 reads FQGNSA. The CDR3 covers 14 residues. J was trimmed by 7 bases and V by 3 bases; bases with no gene match: 5. The CDR3: CASSLRGQGSGYTF. The CDR3 DNA reads TGTGCCAGCAGCTTGAGGGGACAGGGGTCTGGCTACACCTTC.

Here the CDR3 reads CASKVRQGYPLDYGYTF. The DNA for the CDR3 is TGTGCCAGCAAAGTTCGACAGGGGTACCCCCTCGACTATGGCTACACCTTC. This chain joins TRBV27 and TRBJ1-2, with 8 bases aligning to TRBD1. The junction had 16 bases not matched to a gene; V was cut back by 7 bases and J by 3 bases. Germline V lookup: CDR1 MNHEY, CDR2 SMNVEV (reference sequence). There are 17 residues in the CDR3.

J is TRBJ2-2 and V is TRBV4-2; possible D gene TRBD2, 6 bases. This CDR3 has 16 residues. CDR1 and CDR2 (germline): LGHNA, YNFKEQ. V gave up 2 bases and J gave up 0 bases, with 10 bases separating them. The CDR3 DNA reads TGTGCCAGCAGCCAACCTAGCGTTTCGAACACCGGGGAGCTGTTTTTT. Encoded protein: CASSQPSVSNTGELFF.

V gene TRBV19 combines with J gene TRBJ2-2; D may be TRBD1 (6 bases). Between the trimmed V and J ends, which lost 3 bases and 0 bases, there was a span of 11 bases. This CDR3 is 16 amino acids long. Germline V gene data show CDR1 as LNHDA and CDR2 as SQIVND (reference sequence). The chain's CDR3 is CASSIPPGANTGELFF. In nucleotides, the CDR3 is TGTGCCAGTAGTATTCCGCCAGGGGCGAACACCGGGGAGCTGTTTTTT.

V gene TRBV15 combines with J gene TRBJ2-4, with 9 bases matching TRBD1. The V segment lost 4 bases and the J segment 12 bases; nucleotides outside the gene matches: 13. The CDR3 consists of 15 residues. The germline V gene has CDR1 LNHNV and CDR2 YYDKDF (reference sequence). The chain's CDR3 is CATSTGGTGQGSQYF. Written as DNA, the CDR3 is TGTGCCACCAGCACCGGAGGGACAGGGCAGGGCAGTCAGTACTTC. The entire variable domain, with the rest obtained from reference TRBV15 and TRBJ2-4, is as follows: DAMVIQNPRYQVTQFGKPVTLSCSQTLNHNVMYWYQQKSSQAPKLLFHYYDKDFNNEADTPDNFQSRRPNTSFCFLDIRSPGLGDTAMYLCATSTGGTGQGSQYFGAGTRLSVL.

The chain joins TRBV18 to TRBJ2-1; TRBD2 matches 10 bases. The V and J ends lost 6 bases and 3 bases, in that order; junction bases with no gene match: 14. In germline, CDR1 is KGHSH, CDR2 LQKENI. The CDR3 consists of 18 residues. CDR3 residues: CASSERDPLAGVYNEQFF. CDR3 nucleotide sequence: TGTGCCAGCTCGGAAAGAGATCCTCTAGCGGGAGTCTACAATGAGCAGTTCTTC.

This clone came up a few times. The chain carries TRBV7-9 and TRBJ1-1, with 10 bases fitting TRBD1. Germline V gene sequence: CDR1 SEHNR, CDR2 FQNEAQ (reference sequence). The trim removed 5 bases at V and 3 bases at J, leaving 15 bases unmatched. This CDR3 comprises 18 residues. The CDR3 spells CASSVKPGQGFGDTEAFF. The CDR3 DNA is TGTGCCAGCAGCGTAAAGCCGGGACAGGGGTTTGGGGACACTGAAGCTTTCTTT.

There are a few counts of this clone. V usage is TRBV27 and J usage is TRBJ2-1; 9 nucleotides align to TRBD2. The CDR3 totals 15 residues. J gave up 3 bases and V 7 bases, and 7 bases lay outside the gene matches. Germline-derived CDR1 and CDR2 are MNHEY and SMNVEV (reference sequence). Written as DNA, the CDR3 is TGTGCCAGCACCCCGGGACTAGCCTACTACAATGAGCAGTTCTTC. This gives the protein CASTPGLAYYNEQFF.

The V gene is TRBV9, the J gene TRBJ2-7; TRBD2 matches 12 bases. V lost 4 bases to trimming and J lost 2 bases; unmatched junction nucleotides: 4. The CDR3 sequence is 15 residues long. Germline V gene lookup returns CDR1 SGDLS and CDR2 YYNGEE. CDR3 bases: TGTGCCAGCAGCAAAAGGACTAGCGGGGCCTACGAGCAGTACTTC. It specifies CASSKRTSGAYEQYF.

This sequence joins TRBV9 and TRBJ1-1, with D possibly TRBD1 on 5 matching bases. Germline V gene sequence: CDR1 SGDLS, CDR2 YYNGEE. The length of the CDR3 is 15 residues. Trimming took off 1 base at V and 1 base at J, with 11 bases between the two ends. CDR3 coding DNA: TGTGCCAGCAGCGTAAGCGGGGCTTCGAACACTGAAGCTTTCTTT. This encodes CASSVSGASNTEAFF.

This clone showed up just once. The V call is TRBV12-5, the J call TRBJ2-5; 13 bases are shared with TRBD2. Looked up from germline, CDR1 is LGHNT and CDR2 is FRNRAP. This CDR3 comprises 17 residues. The junction had 2 bases not matched to a gene; V was cut back by 1 base and J by 0 bases. In DNA, the CDR3 is TGTGCTAGTGGTTTGGCGGGACTAGCGGGGCACCAAGAGACCCAGTACTTC. It is translated as CASGLAGLAGHQETQYF. The full variable domain, rest sourced from reference TRBV12-5 and TRBJ2-5, is DARVTQTPRHKVTEMGQEVTMRCQPILGHNTVFWYRQTMMQGLELLAYFRNRAPLDDSGMPKDRFSAEMPDATLATLKIQPSEPRDSAVYFCASGLAGLAGHQETQYFGPGTRLLVL.

The chain employs TRBV7-2 and TRBJ1-2, with D possibly TRBD1 on 6 matching bases. The CDR3 is 15 residues long. CDR1 and CDR2 from the germline V gene are SGHTA and FQGNSA. The germline V and J ends were trimmed by 4 bases and 8 bases, with 20 bases remaining between them. The CDR3 DNA reads as TGTGCCAGCAGCTCAACCTTGGACAGCCAGAAAGGCTACACCTTC. Protein: CASSSTLDSQKGYTF.

V gene TRBV14 combines with J gene TRBJ1-3, with TRBD1 matching over 7 bases. J lost 4 bases, V lost 4 bases, and 4 bases had no gene match. This CDR3 contains 14 residues. Per the germline V gene, CDR1 is SGHDN and CDR2 is FVKESK. The CDR3 nucleotides read TGTGCCAGCAGCCGGGACAGATACGGAAACACCATATATTTT. Protein sequence: CASSRDRYGNTIYF. The full variable domain, in which reference TRBV14 and TRBJ1-3 provide the parts outside the CDR3, is EAGVTQFPSHSVIEKGQTVTLRCDPISGHDNLYWYRRVMGKEIKFLLHFVKESKQDESGMPNNRFLAERTGGTYSTLKVQPAELEDSGVYFCASSRDRYGNTIYFGEGSWLTVV.

Here the CDR3 DNA reads TGTGCCAGCATCTGGGCCGGATCAACGGCTGAAGCTTTCTTT. Amino acid sequence: CASIWAGSTAEAFF. This sequence joins TRBV7-9 and TRBJ1-1; D is undetermined. The CDR3 consists of 14 residues. V lost 7 bases and J lost 6, with 18 bases in between. Germline V gene lookup returns CDR1 SEHNR and CDR2 FQNEAQ (reference sequence).

The chain links TRBV5-1 to TRBJ2-7; 9 bases align to TRBD2. The CDR3 spans 14 residues. V was clipped by 2 bases and J by 3 bases; unmatched bases: 3. CDR1 is SGHRS and CDR2 is YFSETQ in the germline V gene. As DNA, the CDR3 is TGCGCCAGCAGCTTCAAAGCGGGAGGCTACGAGCAGTACTTC. Protein: CASSFKAGGYEQYF.

The rearrangement joins TRBV18 to TRBJ2-1, with 9 bases matching TRBD2. The V gene's germline CDR1 is KGHSH and CDR2 LQKENI. The length of the CDR3 is 17 residues. Trimming removed 3 bases from V and 9 bases from J; junction bases left unmatched: 15. Here the CDR3 reads CASSPRASGIEESEQFF. The DNA of the CDR3 is TGTGCCAGCTCACCTCGGGCTAGCGGGATAGAGGAATCTGAGCAGTTCTTC.

This chain links TRBV7-9 with TRBJ1-2, with 12 bases matching TRBD1. The CDR3 is 16 residues long. The V segment lost 3 bases and the J segment 3 bases; nucleotides outside the gene matches: 5. CDR1 is SEHNR and CDR2 is FQNEAQ in the germline V gene (reference sequence). CDR3 sequence (DNA): TGTGCCAGCAGCTTGTTGGGGACAGGGGGCCACTATGGCTACACCTTC. Its protein is CASSLLGTGGHYGYTF.

This clone showed up just a few times. The rearrangement joins TRBV6-1 to TRBJ1-5; TRBD1 agrees at 8 bases. Trimming cost V 10 bases and J 7 bases; bases outside gene matches: 12. The CDR3 contains 14 residues. Germline CDR1 MNHNS, CDR2 SASEGT. CDR3 coding DNA: TGTGCCACTATACAGGGGGGCAGCGAACAGCCCCAGCATTTT. Protein sequence: CATIQGGSEQPQHF.

This CDR3 is CAISEIQGLTNYGYTF. The CDR3 region has the DNA TGTGCCATCAGTGAGATACAGGGGCTAACAAACTATGGCTACACCTTC. The genes are TRBV10-3 and TRBJ1-2; 7 bases map to TRBD1. Per the germline V gene, CDR1 is ENHRY and CDR2 is SYGVKD. After removal of 2 bases from V and 2 bases from J, the junction contained 8 bases not matched to a gene. The CDR3 is 16 amino acids.

This clone appeared a few times. The rearrangement uses TRBV7-7 and TRBJ2-1; possibly TRBD2 for D (6 bases). V dropped 2 bases and J dropped 9 bases, with 11 bases sitting between them. This CDR3 spans 13 amino acids. The germline V gene encodes CDR1 SSHAT and CDR2 FNYEAQ (reference sequence). The DNA of the CDR3 is TGTGCCAGCAGCTTAACGGGACTTACTGAGCAGTTCTTC. Translated, it gives CASSLTGLTEQFF.

The chain is built from TRBV6-1 and TRBJ2-3, with TRBD1 as a possible D gene (6 bases). The CDR3 loop spans 13 amino acids. With 3 bases removed from V and 4 bases from J, the gap between germline ends came to 8 bases. Germline assignment: CDR1 MNHNS and CDR2 SASEGT. DNA for the CDR3: TGTGCCAGCAGTGAGGGGGCCCCAGATACGCAGTATTTT. Translating it yields CASSEGAPDTQYF.

This clone was recorded once. The V gene is TRBV27, the J gene TRBJ1-2; 7 nucleotides line up with TRBD1. J was trimmed by 1 base and V by 11 bases; bases with no gene match: 13. Looked up from germline, CDR1 is MNHEY and CDR2 is SMNVEV (reference sequence). This CDR3 has 15 amino acids. The CDR3 DNA sequence: TGTGCCCCAAGTGCGGACAGGCAACTTAACTATGGCTACACCTTC. Residues: CAPSADRQLNYGYTF.

V and J are TRBV9 and TRBJ1-2, with a tentative D call TRBD1 (6 bases). The CDR3 extends over 15 amino acids. Trimming pared 0 bases from V and 6 bases from J, leaving 15 bases between. CDR1 and CDR2 from the germline V gene are SGDLS and YYNGEE. The chain's CDR3 is CASSVDGTTTDGYTF. CDR3 coding DNA: TGTGCCAGCAGCGTAGACGGGACAACAACGGATGGCTACACCTTC.

The chain is built from TRBV4-3 and TRBJ2-6; possibly TRBD2 for D (6 bases). Trimming stripped 0 bases from V and 4 bases from J, with 13 bases between. CDR1 is LGHNA, CDR2 YSLEER, per germline. The CDR3 totals 17 residues. CDR3 protein: CASSQDLGGRGANVLTF. CDR3 nucleotide sequence: TGCGCCAGCAGCCAAGATCTTGGGGGGAGGGGGGCCAACGTCCTGACTTTC.

The chain combines TRBV4-2 with TRBJ1-3; tentatively, D is TRBD1 (6 bases). This CDR3 comprises 17 residues. V was pared by 5 bases and J by 0 bases, with 17 bases between. Germline CDR1 and CDR2: LGHNA and YNFKEQ. The CDR3 loop is CASSSGRGGNSGNTIYF. The CDR3 nucleotides are TGTGCCAGCAGCTCCGGTAGGGGGGGCAACTCTGGAAACACCATATATTTT.

The chain links TRBV10-2 to TRBJ2-7, with a tentative D call TRBD2 (6 bases). CDR1 WSHSY and CDR2 SAAADI come from the germline V gene. Trimming shortened V by 7 bases and J by 3 bases, and 10 bases separated the two germline ends. This CDR3 is 12 amino acids long. CDR3 in amino acids: CASMEGDYEQYF. The DNA for the CDR3 is TGCGCCAGCATGGAGGGAGACTACGAGCAGTACTTC.

Concerning this clone itself: The sample carries other DNA sequences with the same CDR3. CDR3 protein: CASSLVQGYEQYF. The DNA of the CDR3 is TGCGCCAGCAGCTTGGTCCAGGGATACGAGCAGTACTTC. The rearrangement joins TRBV5-1 to TRBJ2-7, with a tentative D call TRBD1 (5 bases). The CDR3 covers 13 residues. V lost 0 bases and J lost 4, with 8 bases in between. Germline values: CDR1 SGHRS, CDR2 YFSETQ.